Here is one T cell receptor (beta chain) with its context. Its specificity is unknown. Germline V CDR1 and CDR2: DFQATT, SNEGSKA (reference sequence). The CDR3 contains 11 residues. V lost 0 bases and J 9 bases, leaving 6 bases between the germline ends. The record originates from a study of cytomegalovirus exposure and HLA in healthy donors. Overall study: The 95 to 150 validation repertoires used the same platform as the roughly 670 first-cohort repertoires, a later analysis reported.

Using immunoSEQ multiplex PCR, the repertoire was profiled, and TCRdb retains in-frame clones only, with some absent. This table has about 220,000 clones, approximately 80% appearing once. Study outcomes and limitations: According to reports, the classifier identified cytomegalovirus status with high specificity and sensitivity.

The sample consisted of PBMCs. This sequence originates from a woman under 40 in good health and CMV-seropositive. The chain couples TRBV20-1 to TRBJ2-1; no reliable D call. For the CDR3, the DNA is TGCAGTGCTAGAGATTTGGGTGAGCAGTTCTTC. Translation: CSARDLGEQFF.